This TCR beta chain was captured in a study of blood T cell repertoires in COVID-19 (dated by TCRdb to 2018 to 2020). About the study as a whole: Samples from collaborators originated in the United States, Italy and Spain and spanned both the acute and convalescent phases of COVID-19. The prospective study material was composed of cDNA or gDNA derived from T cells, B-cell-depleted T cells, or PBMCs. Subjects who had been exposed to COVID-19, were actively infected with it, or had recovered from it provided the deeply sampled blood TCRbeta repertoires that made up the dataset. The repertoires were released in a freely available public database intended as a resource for research on the immune response to SARS-CoV-2. Samples came from the ongoing ImmuneRACE study (first 160 participants) plus 1,254 subjects from 6 global collaborators. Nearly every sample came with metadata listing a de-identified subject ID, COVID-19 status, age in years and sex. Where available, HLA class I and class II types were obtained from metadata supplied by the sample provider rather than from assay-based typing. The research as a whole found: The quantity of clinical and demographic metadata differed by source and by participant and was supplied without curation.

Collaborating institutions collected whole blood in K2EDTA tubes following their own protocols. Collaborator samples were shipped for TCRbeta analysis as frozen whole blood, isolated PBMCs, or DNA extracted from either sample type. The CDR3 covers 14 residues, taking in both the cysteine and the phenylalanine. Just the 42-base CDR3 DNA is kept, in frame starting at base 1. The germline V and J ends show losses of 4 bases and 4 bases respectively, and no gene match explains 5 bases of the junction. CDR1 LNHDA and CDR2 SQIVND were looked up in the germline V gene (reference sequence). The immunoSEQ Assay, a bias-controlled multiplex PCR, was used to amplify TCRbeta CDR3 regions from genomic DNA. Per the authors' processing: Within the assay, amplification of reference gene primers was used to estimate how many nucleated cells each sample contained. Sequence reads were collapsed and filtered to measure the absolute abundance of every unique TCRbeta CDR3 rearrangement. Productive Simpson clonality was computed per sample as the square root of Simpson's diversity index over productive rearrangements. TCRdb retrieved this table from immuneACCESS and kept in-frame rearrangements only. Not all clones are present; in checked studies, unresolved V genes account for under half, and no reason is known for the remainder. V, J and clone size were drawn from that table, and D and trimming were deduced from the DNA. Here the sample has about 200,000 clones; approximately 85% occur a single time. The ten largest make up around 4.9% of the sample.

This clone appeared a single time. Its antigen is unknown. Base-call qualities are not available, and no considerably larger clone is one nucleotide away. This TCR was recovered from a woman aged 80 or over with acute or convalescent COVID-19. The receptor chain draws on TRBV19 and TRBJ2-7; 9 bases in the middle match TRBD1. Material for sequencing was peripheral blood. The nucleotides read TGTGCCAGTAGTAGACCGGACAGGGGTTACGAGCAGTACTTC. Its protein reads: CASSRPDRGYEQYF. Where the CDR3 stops, the reference TRBV19 and TRBJ2-7 genes take over; the full variable domain is DGGITQSPKYLFRKEGQNVTLSCEQNLNHDAMYWYRQDPGQGLRLIYYSQIVNDFQKGDIAEGYSVSREKKESFPLTVTSAQKNPTAFYLCASSRPDRGYEQYFGPGTRLTVT.